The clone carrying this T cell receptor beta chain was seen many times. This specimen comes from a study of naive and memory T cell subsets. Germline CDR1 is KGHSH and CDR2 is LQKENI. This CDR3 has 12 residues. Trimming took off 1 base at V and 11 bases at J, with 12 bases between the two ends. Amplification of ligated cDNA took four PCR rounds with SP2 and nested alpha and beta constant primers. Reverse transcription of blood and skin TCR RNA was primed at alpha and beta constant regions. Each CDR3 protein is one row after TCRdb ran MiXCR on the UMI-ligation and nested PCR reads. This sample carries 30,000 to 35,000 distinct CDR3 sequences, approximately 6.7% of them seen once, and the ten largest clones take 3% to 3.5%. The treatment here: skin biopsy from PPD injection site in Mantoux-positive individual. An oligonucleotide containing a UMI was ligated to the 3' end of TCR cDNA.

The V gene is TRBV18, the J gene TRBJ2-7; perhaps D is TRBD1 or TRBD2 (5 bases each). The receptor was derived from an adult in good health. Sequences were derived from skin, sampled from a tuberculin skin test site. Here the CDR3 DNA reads TGTGCCAGCTCACCACGGGGTCAGGGAGAGTACTTC. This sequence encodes CASSPRGQGEYF.